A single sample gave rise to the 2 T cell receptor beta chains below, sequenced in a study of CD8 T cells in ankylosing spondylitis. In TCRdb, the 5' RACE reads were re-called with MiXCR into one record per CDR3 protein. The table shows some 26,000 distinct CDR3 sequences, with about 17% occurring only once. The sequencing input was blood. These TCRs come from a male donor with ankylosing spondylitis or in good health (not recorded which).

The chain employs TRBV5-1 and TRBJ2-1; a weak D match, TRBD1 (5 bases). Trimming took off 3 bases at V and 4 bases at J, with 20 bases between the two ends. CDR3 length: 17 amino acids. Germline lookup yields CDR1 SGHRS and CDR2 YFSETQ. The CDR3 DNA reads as TGCGCCAGCAGCTCTACACCTGCTAGGGGCGCATACAATGAGCAGTTCTTC. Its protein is CASSSTPARGAYNEQFF.

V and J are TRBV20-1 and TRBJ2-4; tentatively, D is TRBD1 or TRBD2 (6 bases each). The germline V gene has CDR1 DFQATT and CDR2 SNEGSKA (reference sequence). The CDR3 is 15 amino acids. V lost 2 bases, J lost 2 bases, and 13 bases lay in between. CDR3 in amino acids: CSARSGGLTKNIQYF. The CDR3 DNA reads TGCAGTGCTAGATCCGGGGGCTTGACCAAAAACATTCAGTACTTC.